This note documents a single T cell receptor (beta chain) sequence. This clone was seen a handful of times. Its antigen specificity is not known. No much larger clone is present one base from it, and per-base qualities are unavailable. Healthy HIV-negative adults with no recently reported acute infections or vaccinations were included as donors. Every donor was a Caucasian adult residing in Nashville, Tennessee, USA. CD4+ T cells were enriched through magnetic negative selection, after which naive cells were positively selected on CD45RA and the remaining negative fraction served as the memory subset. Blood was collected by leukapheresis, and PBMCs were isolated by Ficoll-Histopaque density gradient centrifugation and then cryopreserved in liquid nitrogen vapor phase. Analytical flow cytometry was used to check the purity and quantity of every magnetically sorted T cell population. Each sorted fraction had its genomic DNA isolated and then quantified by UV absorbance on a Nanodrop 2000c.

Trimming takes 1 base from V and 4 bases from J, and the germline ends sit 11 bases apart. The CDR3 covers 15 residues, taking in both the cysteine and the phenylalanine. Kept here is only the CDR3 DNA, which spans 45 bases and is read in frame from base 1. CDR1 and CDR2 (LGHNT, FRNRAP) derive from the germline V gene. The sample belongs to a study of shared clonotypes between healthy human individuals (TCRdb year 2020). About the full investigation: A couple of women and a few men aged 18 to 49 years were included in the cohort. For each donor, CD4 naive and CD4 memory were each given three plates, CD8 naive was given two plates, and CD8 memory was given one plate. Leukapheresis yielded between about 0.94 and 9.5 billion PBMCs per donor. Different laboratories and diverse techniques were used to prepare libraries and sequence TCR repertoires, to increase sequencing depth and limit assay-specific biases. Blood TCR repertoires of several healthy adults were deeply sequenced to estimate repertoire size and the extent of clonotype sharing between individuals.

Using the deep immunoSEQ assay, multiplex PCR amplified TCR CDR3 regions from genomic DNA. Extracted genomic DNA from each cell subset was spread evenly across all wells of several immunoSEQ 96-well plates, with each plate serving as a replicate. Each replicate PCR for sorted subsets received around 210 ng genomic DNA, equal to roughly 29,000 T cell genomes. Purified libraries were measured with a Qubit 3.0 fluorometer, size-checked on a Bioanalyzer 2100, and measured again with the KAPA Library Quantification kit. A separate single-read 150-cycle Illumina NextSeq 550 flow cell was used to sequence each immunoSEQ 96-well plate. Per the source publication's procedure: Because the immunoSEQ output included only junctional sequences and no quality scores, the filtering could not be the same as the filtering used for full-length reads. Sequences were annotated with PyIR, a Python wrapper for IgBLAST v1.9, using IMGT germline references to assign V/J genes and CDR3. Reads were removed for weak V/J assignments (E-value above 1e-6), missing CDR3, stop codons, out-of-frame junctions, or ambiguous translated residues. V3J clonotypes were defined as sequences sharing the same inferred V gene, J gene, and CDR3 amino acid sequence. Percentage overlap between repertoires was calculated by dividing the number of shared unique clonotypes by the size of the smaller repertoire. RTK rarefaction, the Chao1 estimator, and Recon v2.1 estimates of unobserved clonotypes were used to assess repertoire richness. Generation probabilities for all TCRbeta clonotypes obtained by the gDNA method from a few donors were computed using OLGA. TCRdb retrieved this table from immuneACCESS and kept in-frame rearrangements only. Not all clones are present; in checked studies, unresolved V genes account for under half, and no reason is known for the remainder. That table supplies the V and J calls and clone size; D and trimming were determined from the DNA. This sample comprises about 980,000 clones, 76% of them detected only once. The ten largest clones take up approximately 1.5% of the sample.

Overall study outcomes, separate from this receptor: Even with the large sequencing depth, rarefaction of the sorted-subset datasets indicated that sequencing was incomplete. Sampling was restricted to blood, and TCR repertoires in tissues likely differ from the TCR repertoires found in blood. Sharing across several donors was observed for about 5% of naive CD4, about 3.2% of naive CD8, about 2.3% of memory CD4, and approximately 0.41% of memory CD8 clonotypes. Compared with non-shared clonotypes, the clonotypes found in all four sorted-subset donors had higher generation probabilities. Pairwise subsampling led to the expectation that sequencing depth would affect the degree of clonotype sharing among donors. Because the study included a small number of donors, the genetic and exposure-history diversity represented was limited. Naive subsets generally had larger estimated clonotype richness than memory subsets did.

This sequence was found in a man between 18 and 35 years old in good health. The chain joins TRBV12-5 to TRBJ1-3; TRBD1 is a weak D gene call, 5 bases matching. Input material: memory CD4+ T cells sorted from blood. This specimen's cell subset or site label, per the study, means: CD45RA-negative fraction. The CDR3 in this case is CASGLERTLGNTIYF. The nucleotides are TGTGCTAGTGGTTTGGAAAGGACACTCGGAAACACCATATATTTT.